These 22 T cell receptor beta chains share one sample of origin, sequenced in a study of cytomegalovirus exposure and HLA in healthy donors. TCRdb's table, derived via immunoSEQ multiplex PCR, lists solely in-frame clones and lacks some. Counted here are 55,000 to 70,000 clones, about 89% occurring once; the ten biggest clones make up just over 3%. The specimen was PBMCs. The receptors here all came from a man between 18 and 29 years old in good health and CMV-seronegative.

The V gene is TRBV5-1, the J gene TRBJ2-7; perhaps TRBD2 as D (5 bases). The CDR3 runs to 17 residues. V lost 4 bases, J lost 0 bases, and 20 bases lay in between. CDR1 and CDR2 (germline): SGHRS, YFSETQ. The CDR3 sequence is CASSPNRGEKNSYEQYF. CDR3 sequence (DNA): TGCGCCAGCAGCCCCAATCGGGGAGAGAAAAACTCCTACGAGCAGTACTTC.

The chain recombines TRBV6-1 with TRBJ2-1; perhaps TRBD2 as D (5 bases). The germline CDR1 and CDR2 sequences are MNHNS and SASEGT. The CDR3 is made up of 15 amino acids. V lost 10 bases to trimming and J lost 0 bases, with 16 bases between them. The CDR3 sequence is CAITLLVRSYNEQFF. In DNA, the CDR3 is TGTGCCATCACCTTACTAGTCCGCTCCTACAATGAGCAGTTCTTC.

CDR3 sequence (DNA): TGTGCCAGCAGTGAAGTGTTCGGCTCTGGGGCCAACGTCCTGACTTTC. It translates to CASSEVFGSGANVLTF. V is TRBV6-1 and J is TRBJ2-6; no firm D call. There are 16 residues in the CDR3. The germline gives CDR1 MNHNS, CDR2 SASEGT. V shed 1 base and J shed 0 bases, with 7 bases lying between them.

The chain couples TRBV28 to TRBJ2-7; no clear D gene. This CDR3 region has 14 residues. Germline CDR1 is MDHEN and CDR2 is SYDVKM. Trimming took 4 bases from V and 2 from J, leaving 12 bases between them. The DNA of the CDR3 is TGTGCCAGCAGTTCTGGCGACACCCCCTACGAGCAGTACTTC. Translation: CASSSGDTPYEQYF.

The table lists this clone with a count of one. The rearrangement links TRBV9 to TRBJ2-3; 7 positions agree with TRBD2. J was trimmed by 3 bases and V by 3 bases; bases with no gene match: 16. Germline CDR1 and CDR2: SGDLS and YYNGEE. There are 18 residues in the CDR3. The CDR3 sequence is CASSASRFAGEGTDTQYF. The CDR3 region has the DNA TGTGCCAGCAGCGCAAGTAGATTCGCGGGAGAGGGGACAGATACGCAGTATTTT.

This chain connects TRBV7-3 to TRBJ1-1; 8 bases match TRBD1. Unmatched junction bases numbered 9, after V lost 3 bases and J lost 0 bases. Germline values: CDR1 SGHTA, CDR2 FQGTGA. The CDR3 length is 17 residues. The CDR3 reads CASSFRTGPLMNTEAFF. The CDR3 DNA is TGTGCCAGCAGCTTCCGGACAGGGCCGCTAATGAACACTGAAGCTTTCTTT.

V is TRBV12-1 and J is TRBJ2-1; no check of the table's D call, TRBD2, against the DNA was made. TRBV12-1 is tagged as a pseudogene. The CDR3 is 15 residues long. The CDR3 bases are TGTGCCAGCAGCTTCGAGCGGGAGACCTACAATGAGCAGTTCTTC. It specifies CASSFERETYNEQFF.

This clone was recorded once. The CDR3 DNA reads TGTGCCAGCAGCTTAGGAGGGCGGGGGCCAGCCTACGAGCAGTACTTC. Translation gives CASSLGGRGPAYEQYF. The chain has TRBV13 and TRBJ2-7; TRBD2 is a possible D gene (7 bases). The V end lost 0 bases, the J end lost 2 bases, and 14 bases lay between the germline ends. The CDR3 contains 16 residues. CDR1 and CDR2 (germline): PRHDT, FYEKMQ (reference sequence).

The CDR3 region has the DNA TGTGCCAGCAGCTTAGTAGAGTTAAACACCGGGGAGCTGTTTTTT. Translation gives CASSLVELNTGELFF. The V and J genes are TRBV7-2 and TRBJ2-2, with unresolved D. The V gene lost 1 base and the J gene lost 2 bases, with 8 bases spanning the gap. The CDR3 consists of 15 residues. Germline values: CDR1 SGHTA, CDR2 FQGNSA.

V is TRBV6-5 and J is TRBJ2-5, with TRBD1 matching over 9 bases. V was clipped by 5 bases and J by 6 bases; unmatched bases: 4. Germline loops: CDR1 MNHEY, CDR2 SVGAGI. This CDR3 is 13 amino acids long. The CDR3 bases are TGTGCCAGCAGTACCGGGACAGGGAAGACCCAGTACTTC. Its protein product is CASSTGTGKTQYF.

This clone was detected once. The chain joins TRBV19 to TRBJ1-2; D is possibly TRBD1 (6 bases). Deletions cut 7 bases from V and 3 bases from J, with 18 bases between. The CDR3 contains 15 residues. CDR1 LNHDA and CDR2 SQIVND come from the germline V gene (reference sequence). CDR3 protein: CASKRTAEVDYGYTF. The CDR3 nucleotides read TGTGCCAGTAAGAGGACAGCCGAAGTTGACTATGGCTACACCTTC.

The chain's CDR3 is CASSIDGTGERNEQFF. CDR3 in DNA: TGTGCCAGTAGTATCGATGGGACAGGGGAAAGGAATGAGCAGTTCTTC. The V and J genes are TRBV19 and TRBJ2-1, with TRBD1 identical over 10 bases. The CDR3 spans 16 residues. Germline lookup yields CDR1 LNHDA and CDR2 SQIVND (reference sequence). V gave up 3 bases and J gave up 7 bases; unmatched junction bases: 9.

J is TRBJ2-7 and V is TRBV28, with D possibly being TRBD2 (6 bases). The CDR3 covers 13 residues. V was pared by 8 bases and J by 7 bases, with 18 bases between. Germline assignment: CDR1 MDHEN and CDR2 SYDVKM. This CDR3 is CASSGGGAGEQYF. In DNA form, the CDR3 reads TGTGCCAGCTCCGGAGGAGGGGCCGGGGAGCAGTACTTC.

This clone was counted a few times. The chain uses TRBV11-2 and TRBJ1-4; D gene uncertain. Germline CDR1 SGHAT, CDR2 FQNNGV. The V and J ends lost 2 bases and 5 bases respectively, with 12 bases between them. The CDR3 totals 15 residues. CDR3 sequence: CASSLSGSGNEKLFF. CDR3 DNA sequence: TGTGCCAGCAGCTTATCGGGATCGGGCAATGAAAAACTGTTTTTT.

The rearrangement links TRBV7-3 to TRBJ2-2, with D perhaps matching TRBD2 (5 bases). V lost 5 bases and J 0 bases, leaving 16 bases between the germline ends. The germline V gene encodes CDR1 SGHTA and CDR2 FQGTGA. The CDR3 covers 17 residues. This chain's CDR3 is CASSRLGRLTNTGELFF. The DNA of the CDR3 is TGTGCCAGCAGCCGGCTTGGGAGATTGACGAACACCGGGGAGCTGTTTTTT.

The chain couples TRBV5-1 to TRBJ2-5; perhaps TRBD1 as D (8 bases). Looked up from germline, CDR1 is SGHRS and CDR2 is YFSETQ. Between the trimmed V and J ends, which lost 4 bases and 2 bases, there was a span of 21 bases. The CDR3 totals 17 residues. This CDR3 is CASSLGGTGIMQETQYF. The CDR3 DNA follows: TGCGCCAGCAGCCTCGGGGGGACAGGAATAATGCAAGAGACCCAGTACTTC.

V is TRBV19 and J is TRBJ2-5; 8 nucleotides align to TRBD2. Germline values: CDR1 LNHDA, CDR2 SQIVND (reference sequence). V shed 6 bases, J shed 5 bases, and the junction held 17 bases outside the gene matches. The CDR3 totals 17 residues. CDR3 amino acids: CASSHDREREREETQYF. CDR3 DNA sequence: TGTGCCAGTAGCCACGATAGGGAGCGGGAGAGGGAGGAGACCCAGTACTTC. Filled out from reference TRBV19 and TRBJ2-5, the complete variable domain reads DGGITQSPKYLFRKEGQNVTLSCEQNLNHDAMYWYRQDPGQGLRLIYYSQIVNDFQKGDIAEGYSVSREKKESFPLTVTSAQKNPTAFYLCASSHDREREREETQYFGPGTRLLVL.

This sequence joins TRBV7-3 and TRBJ2-2; TRBD1 matches 9 bases. V dropped 5 bases and J dropped 5; count of bases not matched to a gene: 15. The CDR3 is made up of 18 amino acids. CDR1 and CDR2 from the germline V gene are SGHTA and FQGTGA. CDR3: CASSQWIQMDRGTGELFF. Here the CDR3 DNA reads TGTGCCAGCAGCCAATGGATTCAGATGGACAGGGGAACCGGGGAGCTGTTTTTT.

The chain has TRBV28 and TRBJ2-5; the match to TRBD1 covers 8 bases. This CDR3 contains 15 residues. V lost 4 bases to trimming and J lost 2 bases; unmatched junction nucleotides: 6. Germline V gene sequence: CDR1 MDHEN, CDR2 SYDVKM. The CDR3 here is CASSSGQGSQETQYF. CDR3 bases: TGTGCCAGCAGTTCCGGACAGGGCTCGCAAGAGACCCAGTACTTC.

V usage is TRBV19 and J usage is TRBJ1-5; D is unclear. The V and J ends lost 8 bases and 3 bases respectively, with 14 bases between them. The CDR3 loop spans 14 amino acids. Germline V gene lookup returns CDR1 LNHDA and CDR2 SQIVND (reference sequence). CDR3 sequence: CASRRSQHNQPQHF. The CDR3 DNA reads as TGTGCCAGTCGGCGGAGCCAGCACAATCAGCCCCAGCATTTT.

This chain uses TRBV5-1 with TRBJ2-1, with 8 bases lining up with TRBD2. Trimming took 3 bases from V and 7 from J; bases not matched to a gene: 12. The CDR3 is 16 residues long. Germline-derived CDR1 and CDR2 are SGHRS and YFSETQ. The CDR3 DNA follows: TGCGCCAGCAGCTCCCTCCAGCGGGAGATTGGGAATGAGCAGTTCTTC. Its translation: CASSSLQREIGNEQFF.

This clone was seen a single time. This chain connects TRBV5-4 to TRBJ2-5; D gene unclear. CDR1 and CDR2 from the germline V gene are SGHNT and YYREEE (reference sequence). The CDR3 spans 14 residues. Trimming left V 0 bases short and J 2 bases short, with 8 bases between. The CDR3 nucleotides read TGTGCCAGCAGCTTGGTCGAGCGACAAGAGACCCAGTACTTC. It yields the protein CASSLVERQETQYF.